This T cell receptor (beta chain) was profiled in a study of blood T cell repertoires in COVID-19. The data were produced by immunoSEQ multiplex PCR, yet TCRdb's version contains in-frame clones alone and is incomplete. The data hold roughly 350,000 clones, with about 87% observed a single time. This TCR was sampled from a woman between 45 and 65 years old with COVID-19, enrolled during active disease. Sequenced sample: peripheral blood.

The CDR3 DNA reads TGTGCCAGCAGCCTAGGACAGTGGCCCTTCTACAATGAGCAGTTCTTC. This encodes CASSLGQWPFYNEQFF. The chain uses TRBV14 and TRBJ2-1; tentative D call: TRBD1 (6 bases). Germline CDR1 is SGHDN and CDR2 is FVKESK. Trimming shortened V by 4 bases and J by 3 bases, and 16 bases separated the two germline ends. CDR3 length: 16 residues.